The 25 T cell receptor beta chains given below trace back to one sample, sequenced in a study of neurological immune-mediated disorders. TCRdb re-called the 5' RACE reads through MiXCR, storing one row per CDR3 protein. The sample gives around 30,000 distinct CDR3 sequences, about a sixth of which show up once; around 5% is in the top ten. Documented time point: technical triplicate 3. The specimen was CD4+ T cells from blood. These receptors were obtained from a female donor with HTLV-1-associated myelopathy (HAM/TSP).

This clonotype was recorded many times. One end of the junction fails to match germline, which may point to a read error. The chain uses TRBV6-1 and TRBJ2-6; 7 bases align to TRBD2. This CDR3 has 14 amino acids. Germline CDR1 MNHNS, CDR2 SASEGT. The CDR3 region is CASARGSVANVLTF. Here the CDR3 DNA reads TGTGCCAGCGCGCGGGGGTCTGTGGCCAACGTCCTGACTTTC.

This clonotype is labeled medium-sized. J is TRBJ2-3 and V is TRBV10-3; 7 bases line up with TRBD1. The CDR3 sequence is 14 residues long. In germline, CDR1 is ENHRY, CDR2 SYGVKD. The junction had 0 bases not matched to a gene; V was cut back by 2 bases and J by 1 base. In DNA, the CDR3 is TGTGCCATCAGTGAGGACAGGGGCACAGATACGCAGTATTTT. This translates into CAISEDRGTDTQYF.

The table lists this clonotype with many counts. This rearrangement joins TRBV6-2 or TRBV6-3 to TRBJ2-7; D might be TRBD1 (6 bases). Per the germline V gene, CDR1 is MNHEY and CDR2 is SVGEGT. The V end lost 3 bases, the J end lost 5 bases, and 23 bases lay between the germline ends. CDR3 length equals 17 residues. CDR3 sequence: CASSYLADRTASHEQYF. The CDR3 DNA sequence: TGTGCCAGCAGTTATCTGGCGGACCGGACAGCGAGCCACGAGCAGTACTTC.

The V gene is TRBV5-1, the J gene TRBJ2-7, with TRBD1 as a possible D gene (5 bases). CDR3 length: 13 amino acids. Looked up from germline, CDR1 is SGHRS and CDR2 is YFSETQ. V lost 0 bases to trimming and J lost 8 bases, with 12 bases between them. The CDR3 region has the DNA TGCGCCAGCAGCTTGGAGGCAGGGCGGCAGCAGTACTTC. As protein: CASSLEAGRQQYF.

This clonotype has a handful of counts. The gene calls are TRBV19 and TRBJ1-4; D may be TRBD1 (6 bases). Germline lookup yields CDR1 LNHDA and CDR2 SQIVND (reference sequence). Trimming left V 2 bases short and J 5 bases short, with 9 bases between. CDR3 size: 14 residues. DNA of the CDR3: TGTGCCAGTAGTATACGCCAGGGGAATGAAAAACTGTTTTTT. Translation: CASSIRQGNEKLFF.

This clonotype is medium-sized by share. The chain combines TRBV20-1 with TRBJ2-3, with D possibly being TRBD2 (5 bases). Trimming stripped 3 bases from V and 1 base from J, with 14 bases between. Germline V gene data show CDR1 as DFQATT and CDR2 as SNEGSKA (reference sequence). The CDR3 is 15 residues long. The CDR3 nucleotides read TGCAGTGCTAGGGTCCCGGGAAGGGGCACAGATACGCAGTATTTT. Its translation: CSARVPGRGTDTQYF.

This clonotype was seen repeatedly, ten times or more. This chain links TRBV5-1 with TRBJ1-4; 7 bases fit TRBD1. Germline V gene data show CDR1 as SGHRS and CDR2 as YFSETQ. The CDR3 loop spans 15 amino acids. J gave up 8 bases and V 0 bases, and 7 bases lay outside the gene matches. CDR3 sequence reads: CASSLGDREGEKLFF. Here the CDR3 DNA reads TGCGCCAGCAGCTTGGGAGACAGGGAAGGAGAAAAACTGTTTTTT.

This clonotype was seen ten or more times. The CDR3, as DNA: TGCAGTGCTAGCAGGGATAGCAATCAGCCCCAGCATTTT. Translation gives CSASRDSNQPQHF. The V call is TRBV20-1, the J call TRBJ1-5, with a weak D call TRBD1 (5 bases). Germline values: CDR1 DFQATT, CDR2 SNEGSKA (reference sequence). CDR3 length: 13 residues. Trimming cost V 3 bases and J 0 bases, with 6 bases left between them.

This clonotype was detected many times. V gene TRBV5-5 combines with J gene TRBJ2-5; 9 nucleotides agree with TRBD1. The ends lost 5 bases at V and 3 bases at J; junction bases unmatched: 8. This CDR3 region has 15 residues. Germline V gene sequence: CDR1 SGHKS, CDR2 YYEKEE (reference sequence). The CDR3 spells CASRGQGRREETQYF. In nucleotides, the CDR3 is TGTGCCAGCAGAGGACAGGGGAGGAGGGAAGAGACCCAGTACTTC. Full variable domain (missing parts from reference TRBV5-5 and TRBJ2-5): DAGVTQSPTHLIKTRGQQVTLRCSPISGHKSVSWYQQVLGQGPQFIFQYYEKEERGRGNFPDRFSARQFPNYSSELNVNALLLGDSALYLCASRGQGRREETQYFGPGTRLLVL.

The sample holds many counts of this clonotype. At one boundary the junction diverges from the germline segment, which might be a read error. The DNA for the CDR3 is TGTGCCAGCAGCGAAGGGTCCGGGGAGCTGTTTTTT. This sequence encodes CASSEGSGELFF. This chain connects TRBV6-1 to TRBJ2-2; D call uncertain. This CDR3 contains 12 residues. Germline V CDR1 and CDR2: MNHNS, SASEGT.

This clonotype was seen at least ten times. The chain links TRBV11-1 to TRBJ2-2, with D possibly being TRBD2 (6 bases). Germline CDR1 SGHAT, CDR2 FQDESV (reference sequence). The CDR3 has 14 amino acids. V gave up 5 bases and J gave up 3 bases, with 10 bases separating them. Written as DNA, the CDR3 is TGTGCCAGCAGCCCCGGGACTTACACCGGGGAGCTGTTTTTT. Its protein is CASSPGTYTGELFF.

At least ten counts were recorded for this clonotype. The chain links TRBV7-2 to TRBJ1-3; D gene uncertain. Germline V gives CDR1 SGHTA, CDR2 FQGNSA. The CDR3 length is 14 residues. Trimming removed 0 bases from V and 4 bases from J, with 7 bases in between. CDR3 nucleotide sequence: TGTGCCAGCAGCTTAGCGGGTGCCGGAAACACCATATATTTT. This codes for CASSLAGAGNTIYF.

This clonotype was counted ten times or more. This sequence joins TRBV20-1 and TRBJ2-7, with TRBD2 matching over 7 bases. From germline, CDR1 is DFQATT and CDR2 SNEGSKA (reference sequence). J was trimmed by 3 bases and V by 6 bases; bases with no gene match: 11. CDR3 length: 14 amino acids. CDR3 residues: CSATAGTTDYEQYF. The CDR3 bases are TGCAGTGCAACCGCGGGGACTACCGACTACGAGCAGTACTTC.

In its sample, this clonotype was seen many times. V gene TRBV5-5 combines with J gene TRBJ1-2; no clear D gene. This CDR3 has 11 amino acids. Germline V gene lookup returns CDR1 SGHKS and CDR2 YYEKEE (reference sequence). The germline V and J ends were trimmed by 0 bases and 3 bases, with 0 bases remaining between them. This CDR3 reads CASSLDYGYTF. The CDR3 nucleotides read TGTGCCAGCAGCTTGGACTATGGCTACACCTTC.

This clonotype has at least ten counts. The genes are TRBV11-2 and TRBJ2-5, with D possibly being TRBD2 (6 bases). The CDR3 is made up of 16 amino acids. Germline CDR1 SGHAT, CDR2 FQNNGV. V lost 5 bases, J lost 1 base, and 17 bases lay in between. DNA for the CDR3: TGTGCCAGCAGCCTCAGCCCCCTAGCGTTCCAAGAGACCCAGTACTTC. Encoded protein: CASSLSPLAFQETQYF.

This clonotype was counted at least ten times. The chain uses TRBV4-2 and TRBJ2-7, with 7 nucleotides matching TRBD2. CDR3 length: 16 residues. Per the germline V gene, CDR1 is LGHNA and CDR2 is YNFKEQ. Germline trimming cut 0 bases from V and 2 bases from J; bases unmatched to any gene: 7. In DNA form, the CDR3 reads TGTGCCAGCAGCCAAGATACAGCGGGGTGGACCTACGAGCAGTACTTC. Its protein is CASSQDTAGWTYEQYF.

Ten or more counts support this clonotype. The V call is TRBV15, the J call TRBJ2-3; 12 nucleotides agree with TRBD2. The CDR3 sequence is 16 residues long. Germline CDR1 LNHNV, CDR2 YYDKDF (reference sequence). Trimming at V came to 4 bases and at J to 3 bases, leaving 5 bases not matched to a gene. Written as DNA, the CDR3 is TGTGCCACCAGCACAAAACTAGCGGGGGGTACAGATACGCAGTATTTT. Translated, it gives CATSTKLAGGTDTQYF. Looking up the rest from reference TRBV15 and TRBJ2-3 gives the full variable domain: DAMVIQNPRYQVTQFGKPVTLSCSQTLNHNVMYWYQQKSSQAPKLLFHYYDKDFNNEADTPDNFQSRRPNTSFCFLDIRSPGLGDTAMYLCATSTKLAGGTDTQYFGPGTRLTVL.

This clonotype has ten or more counts. The V gene is TRBV5-5, the J gene TRBJ2-3, with TRBD2 as a possible D gene (6 bases). Germline CDR1 reads SGHKS; CDR2 reads YYEKEE (reference sequence). Trimming removed 0 bases from V and 2 bases from J, with 13 bases in between. This CDR3 region has 16 residues. CDR3 amino acids: CASSLVRGANTDTQYF. The CDR3, as DNA: TGTGCCAGCAGCTTGGTTCGCGGGGCTAACACAGATACGCAGTATTTT.

In this sample, this clonotype turned up many times. The chain employs TRBV7-9 and TRBJ1-2; perhaps TRBD1 as D (5 bases). CDR1 and CDR2 from the germline V gene are SEHNR and FQNEAQ (reference sequence). The length of the CDR3 is 14 residues. V shed 7 bases and J shed 1 base, with 13 bases lying between them. The CDR3 coding sequence is TGTGCCAGCATACAAGGGGATCTTAACTATGGCTACACCTTC. Translation: CASIQGDLNYGYTF. Full variable domain (remainder filled in from reference TRBV7-9 and TRBJ1-2): DTGVSQNPRHKITKRGQNVTFRCDPISEHNRLYWYRQTLGQGPEFLTYFQNEAQLEKSRLLSDRFSAERPKGSFSTLEIQRTEQGDSAMYLCASIQGDLNYGYTFGSGTRLTVV.

This clonotype was detected ten times or more. The rearrangement joins TRBV5-1 to TRBJ2-3; 9 positions agree with TRBD2. With V trimmed by 0 bases and J by 4 bases, 6 bases remained unmatched. The CDR3 extends over 16 amino acids. Germline V gene data show CDR1 as SGHRS and CDR2 as YFSETQ. Here the CDR3 DNA reads TGCGCCAGCAGCTTGGATGGGCGGGGGGGCCCAGATACGCAGTATTTT. Its protein is CASSLDGRGGPDTQYF.

In its sample, this clonotype was seen many times. This chain connects TRBV5-5 to TRBJ2-3, with D possibly matching TRBD1 (6 bases). This CDR3 spans 13 amino acids. Germline V CDR1 and CDR2: SGHKS, YYEKEE (reference sequence). V lost 0 bases and J 4 bases, leaving 6 bases between the germline ends. In DNA, the CDR3 is TGTGCCAGCAGCTTGGAGGGGGCAGATACGCAGTATTTT. This translates into CASSLEGADTQYF.

Ten or more counts support this clonotype. The chain recombines TRBV5-1 with TRBJ1-4, with D perhaps TRBD1 (6 bases). The CDR3 contains 17 residues. With 1 base removed from V and 8 bases from J, the gap between germline ends came to 21 bases. CDR1 and CDR2 (germline): SGHRS, YFSETQ. CDR3 amino acids: CASSLRGALGLKEKLFF. DNA of the CDR3: TGCGCCAGCAGCTTGCGGGGGGCGTTGGGGCTAAAAGAAAAACTGTTTTTT.

This clonotype was seen more than once but under ten times. The CDR3 nucleotides read TGTGCCAGTAGTAGTCCCGGACGGGAGGTCAATGAGCAGTTCTTC. This translates into CASSSPGREVNEQFF. The J gene is TRBJ2-1, the V gene TRBV19; 7 nucleotides agree with TRBD2. CDR1 is LNHDA and CDR2 is SQIVND in the germline V gene (reference sequence). This CDR3 comprises 15 residues. V gave up 4 bases and J gave up 6 bases; unmatched junction bases: 9.

CDR3: CSARGGGAYEQFF. The CDR3 region has the DNA TGCAGTGCTAGAGGCGGGGGGGCTTACGAGCAGTTCTTC. This chain connects TRBV20-1 to TRBJ2-1, with 9 nucleotides matching TRBD2. The CDR3 is 13 residues long. CDR1 and CDR2 from the germline V gene are DFQATT and SNEGSKA (reference sequence). The V segment lost 1 base and the J segment 10 bases; nucleotides outside the gene matches: 5.

The chain recombines TRBV29-1 with TRBJ2-3; D is perhaps TRBD1 (6 bases). CDR1 is SQVTM, CDR2 ANQGSEA, per germline. The V end was cut by 6 bases, the J end by 1 base, with 23 bases between. CDR3 length: 17 amino acids. This chain's CDR3 is CSVGTRPGTHRTDTQYF. The CDR3 nucleotides read TGCAGCGTCGGAACCCGGCCCGGGACACACCGCACAGATACGCAGTATTTT.